The 25 T cell receptor beta chains reported below all come from one sample, sequenced in a study of tumor and adjacent non-tumor tissue in lung cancer (dated by TCRdb to 2017 to 2018). Library preparation employed multiplex PCR. Instrument on record: Illumina HiSeq 2500. Following protocols modified from ARM-PCR, the researchers constructed TCRbeta libraries through three rounds of nested PCR with primers (Table S4). TCRdb reprocessed the public reads (quality trimming at Q25 with fastp, clone calling with MiXCR) and kept in-frame beta chains. All rows with the same CDR3 protein become a single entry with the most common DNA and genes. Recorded for this sample are approximately 130,000 distinct CDR3 sequences; 66% of them occurred a single time. The top ten clones comprise 10% to 15% of the sample. RNA was isolated from bulk, unsorted tissue, and RNA quality was assessed with a NanoDrop ND-1000 and an Agilent 2100.

The sequencing input was lung tumor tissue. The receptors originated from a man in his thirties or forties with non-small cell lung cancer.

The chain is built from TRBV20-1 and TRBJ2-5; 7 bases fit TRBD2. The CDR3 has 14 residues. V shed 4 bases, J shed 2 bases, and the junction held 7 bases outside the gene matches. CDR1 DFQATT and CDR2 SNEGSKA come from the germline V gene (reference sequence). The CDR3 nucleotides read TGCAGTGCTATACTAGTGGGGGGGCAAGAGACCCAGTACTTC. Translated, it gives CSAILVGGQETQYF.

This clonotype was seen ten or more times. The gene calls are TRBV6-2 or TRBV6-3 and TRBJ1-5, with 7 bases fitting TRBD1. CDR3 length: 15 amino acids. The V segment lost 4 bases and the J segment 7 bases; nucleotides outside the gene matches: 10. Germline CDR1 and CDR2: MNHEY and SVGEGT. DNA for the CDR3: TGTGCCAGCAGTTTGCATCCCAGGGGGAGACAGCCCCAGCATTTT. Encoded protein: CASSLHPRGRQPQHF.

This clonotype was recorded only once. The chain has TRBV11-2 and TRBJ2-5; a possible D gene is TRBD2 (7 bases). The CDR3 length is 16 residues. Trimming took off 3 bases at V and 5 bases at J, with 19 bases between the two ends. CDR1 is SGHAT and CDR2 is FQNNGV in the germline V gene. This CDR3 reads CASSLGQAGYGETQYF. CDR3 in DNA: TGTGCCAGCAGCTTGGGACAAGCGGGATACGGGGAGACCCAGTACTTC.

As concerns this clonotype: This may arise from a read error, as a much more abundant clone is one base away. No conserved phenylalanine or tryptophan ends this CDR3, so it is likely a read error. This chain links TRBV4-1 with TRBJ2-7, with 8 bases lining up with TRBD2. Trimming at V came to 0 bases and at J to 2 bases, leaving 6 bases not matched to a gene. CDR1 MGHRA and CDR2 YSYEKL come from the germline V gene. The CDR3 consists of 16 residues. This chain's CDR3 is CASSQDAARGAYEQYL. CDR3 nucleotides: TGCGCCAGCAGCCAAGATGCGGCGCGGGGGGCCTACGAGCAGTACTTA.

Regarding this clonotype: At one end the junction does not follow the germline gene, possibly because of a read error. The chain couples TRBV20-1 to TRBJ2-1; 11 bases map to TRBD2. Germline assignment: CDR1 DFQATT and CDR2 SNEGSKA (reference sequence). CDR3 length: 11 amino acids. CDR3 sequence reads: CGATSGSEQFF. As DNA, the CDR3 is TGCGGTGCTACTAGCGGGAGTGAGCAGTTCTTC.

This clonotype was seen once. The chain recombines TRBV10-3 with TRBJ2-4; 8 nucleotides align to TRBD2. With 8 bases clipped from V and 1 base from J, the junction kept 4 bases outside the gene matches. Germline V lookup: CDR1 ENHRY, CDR2 SYGVKD. The CDR3 is 14 residues long. Written as DNA, the CDR3 is TGTGCCATCTCAGCGGGAGCTGCCAAAAACATTCAGTACTTC. This gives the protein CAISAGAAKNIQYF.

In this sample, this clonotype turned up many times. The chain employs TRBV29-1 and TRBJ1-5, with a possible D match to TRBD1 (5 bases). The CDR3 has 14 residues. The V end lost 8 bases, the J end lost 1 base, and 15 bases lay between the germline ends. Germline CDR1 reads SQVTM; CDR2 reads ANQGSEA. The CDR3 DNA is TGCAGCCCAACCCGCTGGGACAGCAATCAGCCCCAGCATTTT. This translates into CSPTRWDSNQPQHF.

The J gene is TRBJ2-3, the V gene TRBV29-1; D is possibly TRBD2 (5 bases). The CDR3 contains 15 residues. From germline, CDR1 is SQVTM and CDR2 ANQGSEA. The ends were cut back, 1 base at V and 2 bases at J, with 13 bases in the middle. Here the CDR3 DNA reads TGCAGCGTTGAAGGGCCCCGGCGGGCCACAGATACGCAGTATTTT. This gives the protein CSVEGPRRATDTQYF.

Regarding this clonotype: A single base separates this from a much larger clone, so it may be a read error. The CDR3 is CVSSFGGRGREQYF. DNA of the CDR3: TGTGTCAGCAGTTTCGGGGGGCGGGGGAGGGAGCAGTACTTC. The chain combines TRBV28 with TRBJ2-7; D is possibly TRBD2 (7 bases). CDR1 MDHEN and CDR2 SYDVKM come from the germline V gene. The CDR3 is made up of 14 amino acids.

As for this clonotype: A much larger clonotype is one base distant, so this may be a read error. This rearrangement joins TRBV29-1 to TRBJ1-2, with D perhaps matching TRBD1 (6 bases). The length of the CDR3 is 12 residues. Germline loops: CDR1 SQVTM, CDR2 ANQGSEA. Trimming took off 8 bases at V and 5 bases at J, with 15 bases between the two ends. The CDR3 DNA follows: TGCAGCATTGTTAGGCAGGGGTATGGCTACACCTTC. It yields the protein CSIVRQGYGYTF.

This clonotype was seen repeatedly, ten times or more. The rearrangement links TRBV20-1 to TRBJ2-3; unclear D gene. Per the germline V gene, CDR1 is DFQATT and CDR2 is SNEGSKA (reference sequence). The ends were cut back, 4 bases at V and 2 bases at J, with 10 bases in the middle. The CDR3 totals 13 residues. DNA for the CDR3: TGCAGTGCTATTTTCAAGCACACAGATACGCAGTATTTT. Amino acids: CSAIFKHTDTQYF.

In this sample, this clonotype turned up a few times. A much larger clone differs from this one at a single base, so this may be a read error. V usage is TRBV12-3 or TRBV12-4 and J usage is TRBJ2-3, with 7 bases fitting TRBD2. This CDR3 is 14 amino acids long. V shed 3 bases, J shed 6 bases, and the junction held 6 bases outside the gene matches. CDR3 sequence reads: CASSLPGLMDTQYF. The CDR3 coding sequence is TGTGCCAGCAGTTTGCCGGGACTAATGGATACGCAGTATTTT.

Details on this clonotype: The junction and the germline gene differ at one end; a read error may be behind it. The V and J genes are TRBV12-3 or TRBV12-4 and TRBJ1-2, with a possible D match to TRBD1 (5 bases). The CDR3 covers 11 residues. CDR3 amino acids: CAISHGTCYTF. CDR3 nucleotide sequence: TGTGCCATCAGTCATGGGACCTGCTACACTTTC.

As to this clonotype: One end of the junction varies from germline; a read error may be responsible. This chain links TRBV12-3 or TRBV12-4 with TRBJ1-5, with TRBD1 identical over 8 bases. The CDR3 length is 14 residues. CDR3 nucleotide sequence: TGTGCCAGCCGTTTTTTACAGGGGGATCAGCTCCAGCATTTT. Amino acids: CASRFLQGDQLQHF.

V gene TRBV6-2 or TRBV6-3 combines with J gene TRBJ2-1, with D hard to call. The CDR3 runs to 14 residues. Germline assignment: CDR1 MNHEY and CDR2 SVGEGT. V lost 9 bases to trimming and J lost 0 bases, with 12 bases between them. The CDR3 bases are TGTGCCAGTACTTACCAAAGCTCCTACAATGAGCAGTTCTTC. This gives the protein CASTYQSSYNEQFF.

In the case of this clonotype: This may come from a read error, since a much larger clone is one base off. The chain recombines TRBV6-2 or TRBV6-3 with TRBJ1-5; 11 nucleotides line up with TRBD1. The DNA end lines up better with TRBJ2-3; the J call may be wrong. The V gene's germline CDR1 is MNHEY and CDR2 SVGEGT. This CDR3 is built from 18 residues. The CDR3 region is CASSYSPPDRGRNQPQYF. The CDR3 DNA reads as TGTGCCAGCAGTTACTCGCCCCCGGACAGGGGGCGAAATCAGCCCCAGTATTTT.

The chain links TRBV12-3 or TRBV12-4 to TRBJ1-5; 10 nucleotides line up with TRBD1. The CDR3 runs 14 residues. J lost 11 bases, V lost 7 bases, and 11 bases had no gene match. CDR3 sequence: CASTRTGGVRSQHF. CDR3 bases: TGTGCCAGCACCCGGACAGGGGGAGTTCGGTCCCAGCATTTT.

As concerns this clonotype: The junction departs from germline at one end; a sequencing error may be responsible. V and J are TRBV6-5 and TRBJ2-5; the match to TRBD2 covers 9 bases. The germline V gene has CDR1 MNHEY and CDR2 SVGAGI. This CDR3 spans 15 amino acids. The CDR3 DNA follows: TGCGCCAACAGAATAGCGGGAGAAGAGGAAGAGACCCAGTACTTC. Residues: CANRIAGEEEETQYF.

A word on this clonotype: Its ends do not fully match the called genes, so a read error is possible. The J gene is TRBJ2-1, the V gene TRBV20-1; TRBD2 agrees at 7 bases. In germline, CDR1 is DFQATT, CDR2 SNEGSKA (reference sequence). The CDR3 spans 14 residues. CDR3 in DNA: TGCAGTGCTAGACATCCGGGAGGCTACAATGAACAGTTCTTC. Amino acids: CSARHPGGYNEQFF.

The genes are TRBV20-1 and TRBJ2-7; D is unresolved. Germline CDR1 is DFQATT and CDR2 is SNEGSKA (reference sequence). The CDR3 runs to 16 residues. V was clipped by 3 bases and J by 1 base, with 19 bases between them. CDR3 nucleotides: TGCAGTGCTAGGGGTTCTCTAGTGGATCATTCCTACGAGCAGTACTTC. This translates into CSARGSLVDHSYEQYF.

Comments on this clonotype: This may come from a read error, since a much larger clone is one base off. This chain connects TRBV6-5 to TRBJ1-1; D remains unclear. This CDR3 is 15 amino acids long. The germline gives CDR1 MNHEY, CDR2 SVGAGI. CDR3 DNA: TGTGCCAGCAGTTACCGAGGGCGGATGAACACTGAATCTTTCTTT. Translated: CASSYRGRMNTESFF.

Of note for this clonotype: Relative to the germline gene, one junction end is altered; a read error may explain this. The chain is built from TRBV20-1 and TRBJ1-2, with 8 nucleotides matching TRBD1. Germline CDR1 is DFQATT and CDR2 is SNEGSKA (reference sequence). This CDR3 has 15 residues. CDR3 residues: CSARVTGTGRYGYTF. The CDR3 DNA is TGTAGTGCTAGAGTTACCGGGACAGGTAGATATGGCTACACCTTC.

To note about this clonotype: This could be a read error, since a much larger clone is one nucleotide away. The chain links TRBV6-5 to TRBJ1-4; 9 nucleotides match TRBD1. The CDR3 contains 16 residues. Trimming at V came to 2 bases and at J to 6 bases, leaving 7 bases not matched to a gene. Germline loops: CDR1 MNHEY, CDR2 SVGAGI. The CDR3 sequence: CASSYATGTGHEKLFF. CDR3 DNA sequence: TGTGCCAGCAGTTACGCAACCGGGACAGGGCATGAAAAACTGTTTTTT.

As for this clonotype: A clone one base away is much larger, so this may be a read error. The chain couples TRBV6-1 to TRBJ2-7; D gene uncertain. This CDR3 is built from 15 residues. Trimming left V 7 bases short and J 3 bases short, with 19 bases between. Germline CDR1 MNHNS, CDR2 SASEGT. CDR3 nucleotides: TGTGCCAGCATCACTTTTACCGTGGGCTACTACGAGCAGTACTTC. Its protein is CASITFTVGYYEQYF.

The chain employs TRBV5-1 and TRBJ2-5; 7 bases are a match to TRBD2. The CDR3 has 15 amino acids. V was clipped by 1 base and J by 4 bases; unmatched bases: 7. Per germline, CDR1 SGHRS and CDR2 YFSETQ. The CDR3 region is CASSLSLPGGETQYF. The DNA for the CDR3 is TGCGCCAGCAGCTTGAGTCTACCGGGAGGAGAGACCCAGTACTTC. The full variable domain, rest sourced from reference TRBV5-1 and TRBJ2-5, is KAGVTQTPRYLIKTRGQQVTLSCSPISGHRSVSWYQQTPGQGLQFLFEYFSETQRNKGNFPGRFSGRQFSNSRSEMNVSTLELGDSALYLCASSLSLPGGETQYFGPGTRLLVL.